This TCR beta chain was recovered during a study of identical twins. V was pared by 2 bases and J by 7 bases, with 17 bases between. Germline CDR1 and CDR2: MNHNS and SASEGT. The CDR3 is made up of 15 amino acids. At least ten counts were recorded for this clonotype. Using its own MiXCR run on the 5' RACE reads, TCRdb lists one record per CDR3 protein. The sample holds hundreds of thousands of distinct CDR3 sequences; 15% to 20% are singletons and the top ten take approximately 14%. These data are also associated with another study on T cells expressing NK-cell markers.

The receptor was derived from a woman between 18 and 30 years old in good health. The sample taken for sequencing was PBMCs. The V and J genes are TRBV6-1 and TRBJ1-1; weak D call: TRBD1 (5 bases). The CDR3 nucleotides read TGTGCCAGCAGTGAAATTCGAGGGGTGGGTAGTGAAGCTTTCTTT. The encoded protein is CASSEIRGVGSEAFF.